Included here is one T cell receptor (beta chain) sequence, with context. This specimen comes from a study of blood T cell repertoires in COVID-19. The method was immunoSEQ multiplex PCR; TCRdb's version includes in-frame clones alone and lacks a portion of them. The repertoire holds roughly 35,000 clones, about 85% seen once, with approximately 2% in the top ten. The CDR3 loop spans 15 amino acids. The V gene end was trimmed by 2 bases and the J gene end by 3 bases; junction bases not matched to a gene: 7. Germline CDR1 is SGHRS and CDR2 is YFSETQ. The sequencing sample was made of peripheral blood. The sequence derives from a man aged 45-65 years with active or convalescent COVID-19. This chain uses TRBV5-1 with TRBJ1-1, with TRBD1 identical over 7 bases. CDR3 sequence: CASSLSLQGDTEAFF. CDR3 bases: TGCGCCAGCAGCTTAAGTCTCCAGGGGGACACTGAAGCTTTCTTT.